This T cell receptor beta chain comes out of a study of identical twins (dated by TCRdb to the mid-2010s). The study in broad terms: The study deep-sequenced TCR alpha and beta repertoires from monozygotic twins, unrelated adults of various ages and cord blood to test whether fetal clonotypes persist. To rule out contamination, the twin experiments were replicated at different times with different library preparation protocols. General conclusions and limits of the study: In monozygotic twins, out-of-frame TCR alpha sharing was systematically underestimated by recombination models, although the models agreed with sharing between unrelated individuals. Abundant cord blood beta clonotypes had fewer insertions, young adult naive repertoires showed a similar but weaker trend, and memory repertoires showed no such trend. The excess sharing between twins in beta out-of-frame sequences was weaker because fewer shared sequences reduced the signal-to-noise ratio. Compared with coincidental sharing between unrelated individuals, out-of-frame TCR alpha sequences shared between twins showed an excess of sequences with low generation probability. Zero-insertion analyses could be partly confounded by invariant T cells such as MAIT and iNKT, though diverse VJ usage argued against such confounding for most clonotypes. Because the same donors could not be followed over many years, conclusions were based on cross-sectional statistical analysis.

Based on the germline V gene, the CDR1 and CDR2 sequences are MNHNS and SASEGT. The CDR3 holds 15 amino acids from the cysteine to the phenylalanine. Only the CDR3 part of the read is kept: 45 bases, read in frame from the first base. V and J are truncated by 8 bases and 5 bases respectively, leaving an intervening sequence of 19 bases. The receptor library was made with 5' RACE. Sequencer: Illumina HiSeq 2000. Template switching introduced a universal primer binding site; the final cDNA contained a unique molecular identifier, enabling accurate counting of TCR cDNA molecules. Specific primers in the conserved constant-segment region were used to synthesize first-strand cDNA for the TCR alpha and beta chains. To control for contamination, each cDNA library was double barcoded with a SMART-Mk sample barcode plus Illumina barcodes. TruSeq adapter sequences along with Illumina sample barcodes were introduced in two successive PCR steps. Sequencing of the TCR alpha and beta cDNA libraries was done on the Illumina HiSeq platform using custom primers. Regarding the original processing steps: MiGEC processed the raw reads to extract unique molecular identifiers, while MiXCR was used to determine the CDR3 positions. Recombination models were inferred per individual with the repgenHMM and IGoR tools using an EM algorithm. Shared clonotypes were analyzed with the tcR package in R, and sharing was normalized by the product of cloneset sizes. To study raw recombination without the effects of thymic and clonal selection, out-of-frame nonproductive sequences were analyzed. TCRdb reprocessing: public reads trimmed at Q25 with fastp, clones called with MiXCR, in-frame beta chains kept. CDR3 protein duplicates are merged, each entry listing the most common genes and DNA. The V and J calls and clone size are TCRdb's, not the authors'. The sample table holds about 660,000 distinct CDR3 sequences, of which around 8.6% were seen once. Around 0.98% of the sample rests with the top ten.

In the case of this clonotype: Its antigen has not been determined. No qualities accompany the bases; no much larger clone lies one base away.

Every donor was a healthy Caucasian. The twin cohort consisted of three pairs of female monozygotic twins, all aged roughly 18 to 30 years. Peripheral blood mononuclear cells were the source from which RNA for the TCR libraries was isolated. This same sample was also part of a study on yellow fever vaccine responses in identical twins. The second study, in turn, reports: The T cell response to vaccination in identical twins was reported by the authors to appear partly convergent and partly personalized. In identical twins, the study followed T cell clones that responded to the vaccine with precision.

This chain is built from TRBV6-1 and TRBJ2-1, with the D gene call left open. The TCR sequence derives from a woman aged 18-30 years in good health. Specimen: PBMCs. In nucleotide form, the sequence is TGTGCCAGCCGACCCGGCGGTTTCCTACACAATGAGCAGTTCTTC. The translation is CASRPGGFLHNEQFF.